This passage covers 5 T cell receptor beta chains from one sample sequenced in a study of Graves' ophthalmopathy and Graves' hyperthyroidism (dated 2018 in TCRdb). The run used an Illumina HiSeq 2000. TCR beta CDR3 regions were amplified from RNA transcripts for repertoire sequencing. A first-round RT-PCR used HTBI primers with the Qiagen OneStep RT-PCR kit, followed by a second-round multiplex PCR, size selection and purification. The public reads were run again by TCRdb, first through fastp at Q25 and then through MiXCR, and only productive beta chains were kept. For every CDR3 protein sequence, its rows merge into one entry that carries the most common genes and DNA. In all, the sample holds around 600,000 distinct CDR3 sequences, and about two fifths of those were seen once. The ten biggest clones cover roughly 3% of the sample. Sequenced sample: peripheral blood. Every receptor here comes from an adult man with Graves' ophthalmopathy.

This clonotype was seen only a few times. CDR3: CAWSEVGAGKYGYTF. The CDR3 nucleotides read TGTGCCTGGAGTGAAGTTGGCGCGGGGAAATATGGCTACACCTTC. The chain joins TRBV30 to TRBJ1-2; D remains ambiguous. Germline CDR1 reads GTSNPN; CDR2 reads SVGIG (reference sequence). V was pared by 1 base and J by 5 bases, with 17 bases between. The CDR3 consists of 15 residues.

Many counts were recorded for this clonotype. The rearrangement uses TRBV10-3 and TRBJ1-5; 8 positions agree with TRBD1. Germline-derived CDR1 and CDR2 are ENHRY and SYGVKD. V dropped 10 bases and J dropped 0; count of bases not matched to a gene: 5. The CDR3 covers 14 residues. The CDR3 DNA follows: TGTGCCAGCAGCGGGACAGGTAGCAATCAGCCCCAGCATTTT. Residues: CASSGTGSNQPQHF.

The CDR3, as DNA: TGCAGCGTTGAAGGCGGGACAGGGTACACTGAAGCTTTCTTT. It yields the protein CSVEGGTGYTEAFF. This chain connects TRBV29-1 to TRBJ1-1; 9 nucleotides align to TRBD1. From germline, CDR1 is SQVTM and CDR2 ANQGSEA. This CDR3 contains 14 residues. J was trimmed by 3 bases and V by 1 base; bases with no gene match: 3.

The rearrangement joins TRBV7-2 to TRBJ2-5; 12 bases align to TRBD1. This CDR3 is 16 amino acids long. J lost 5 bases, V lost 6 bases, and 10 bases had no gene match. The germline V gene encodes CDR1 SGHTA and CDR2 FQGNSA. CDR3 in DNA: TGTGCCAGCAGGCTGCAGGGGGGACAGGGGGCCGAGACCCAGTACTTC. Translating gives CASRLQGGQGAETQYF. The variable domain in full, with the rest retrieved from reference TRBV7-2 and TRBJ2-5, is GAGVSQSPSNKVTEKGKDVELRCDPISGHTALYWYRQSLGQGLEFLIYFQGNSAPDKSGLPSDRFSAERTGGSVSTLTIQRTQQEDSAVYLCASRLQGGQGAETQYFGPGTRLLVL.

This clonotype was recorded at least ten times. This rearrangement joins TRBV7-2 to TRBJ2-7; TRBD2 aligns across 8 bases. V lost 3 bases and J lost 2; bases outside the gene matches: 9. Per the germline V gene, CDR1 is SGHTA and CDR2 is FQGNSA. The CDR3 runs 16 residues. The CDR3 is CASSLTSAGVPYEQYF. The CDR3 DNA follows: TGTGCCAGCAGCTTGACTTCAGCGGGAGTTCCCTACGAGCAGTACTTC.